Listed below are T cell receptor beta chains from one sample, sequenced in a study of beta chain features in type 1 diabetes. Sequencing used immunoSEQ multiplex PCR; TCRdb keeps in-frame clones, though not all of them. The sample lists approximately 170,000 clones, roughly 8% occurring once. The sample was central memory CD4+ T cells from blood. These receptors originate from a man aged 18 to 30 with type 1 diabetes. Each CDR3 is given with its conserved first and last residue. The D gene is left open where the match is weak. Size is stated for part of the rows, as once, few or many counts, or as a class when the clone is expanded.

abundance: few; j_gene: TRBJ2-1; v_gene: TRBV10-3; d_gene: TRBD1; CDR3nt: TGTGCCATCAGTCGGACAGGGTCCCCTAATGAGCAGTTCTTC; CDR3aa: CAISRTGSPNEQFF
abundance: .; j_gene: TRBJ2-1; v_gene: TRBV4-3; d_gene: TRBD2; CDR3nt: TGCGCCAGCAGCCAAGTCGGGGGGAGCTCCTACAATGAGCAGTTCTTC; CDR3aa: CASSQVGGSSYNEQFF
abundance: few; j_gene: TRBJ2-7; v_gene: TRBV13; d_gene: TRBD1; CDR3nt: TGTGCCAGCAGCTTCAAATGGACCGGGACAGGCGAGCAGTACTTC; CDR3aa: CASSFKWTGTGEQYF
abundance: .; j_gene: TRBJ2-7; v_gene: TRBV2; d_gene: .; CDR3nt: TGTGCCAGCGATTGGAGAGGTTACGAGCAGTACTTC; CDR3aa: CASDWRGYEQYF
abundance: many; j_gene: TRBJ2-2; v_gene: TRBV29-1; d_gene: TRBD2; CDR3nt: TGCAGCGTTGGCGGGAGTATCGCCGGGGAGCTGTTTTTT; CDR3aa: CSVGGSIAGELFF
abundance: few; j_gene: TRBJ2-2; v_gene: TRBV25-1; d_gene: .; CDR3nt: TGTGCCAGCAGTGGGGCTAGCGTTGAGAACACCGGGGAGCTGTTTTTT; CDR3aa: CASSGASVENTGELFF
abundance: .; j_gene: TRBJ2-7; v_gene: TRBV11-2; d_gene: TRBD1; CDR3nt: TGTGCCAGCAGCTTAGACTCCGGGACAGGCCGTTCCTACGAGCAGTACTTC; CDR3aa: CASSLDSGTGRSYEQYF
abundance: .; j_gene: TRBJ2-5; v_gene: TRBV27; d_gene: .; CDR3nt: TGTGCCAGCAGACTATTATCGGGACAAGAGACCCAGTACTTC; CDR3aa: CASRLLSGQETQYF
abundance: few; j_gene: TRBJ2-7; v_gene: TRBV6-4; d_gene: TRBD1; CDR3nt: TGTGCCAGCAGTGTACCGGGGACAGCTTACGAGCAGTACTTC; CDR3aa: CASSVPGTAYEQYF
abundance: few; j_gene: TRBJ2-7; v_gene: TRBV11-2; d_gene: .; CDR3nt: TGTGCCAGCAGCTTAGATAGGCTAGCCTACGAGCAGTACTTC; CDR3aa: CASSLDRLAYEQYF
abundance: .; j_gene: TRBJ2-2; v_gene: TRBV4-2; d_gene: .; CDR3nt: TGTGCCAGCAGCCTTAGCGGTGAAACCGGGGAGCTGTTTTTT; CDR3aa: CASSLSGETGELFF
abundance: few; j_gene: TRBJ2-1; v_gene: TRBV28; d_gene: TRBD2; CDR3nt: TGTGCCAGCAGTTCATCCTCTAGCGGGGTATACAATGAGCAGTTCTTC; CDR3aa: CASSSSSSGVYNEQFF
abundance: few; j_gene: TRBJ2-5; v_gene: TRBV9; d_gene: TRBD2; CDR3nt: TGTGCCAGCAGCACCAGGACCGGGACTAGGGGAGAGACCCAGTACTTC; CDR3aa: CASSTRTGTRGETQYF
abundance: few; j_gene: TRBJ2-4; v_gene: TRBV7-9; d_gene: TRBD1; CDR3nt: TGTGCCAGCGGGACAGGGGAGCACATTCAGTACTTC; CDR3aa: CASGTGEHIQYF
abundance: few; j_gene: TRBJ1-2; v_gene: TRBV29-1; d_gene: TRBD1; CDR3nt: TGCAGCGGGAGGATAGCCGACAGGGACTCTGGCTACACCTTC; CDR3aa: CSGRIADRDSGYTF
abundance: .; j_gene: TRBJ2-6; v_gene: TRBV5-4; d_gene: TRBD2; CDR3nt: TGTGCCAGCAGCTTGGGCGGGAGGTCCTCTGGGGCCAACGTCCTGACTTTC; CDR3aa: CASSLGGRSSGANVLTF
abundance: .; j_gene: TRBJ2-1; v_gene: TRBV14; d_gene: TRBD2; CDR3nt: TGTGCCAGCAGCCAGATTAGTGCGGGAGAGCGAGGAGTCCTCCAGTTCTTC; CDR3aa: CASSQISAGERGVLQFF
abundance: few; j_gene: TRBJ2-2; v_gene: TRBV5-4; d_gene: .; CDR3nt: TGTGCCAGCAGCTCAGGGGATTACGACACCGGGGAGCTGTTTTTT; CDR3aa: CASSSGDYDTGELFF
abundance: .; j_gene: TRBJ1-4; v_gene: TRBV7-9; d_gene: .; CDR3nt: TGTGCCAGCAGCCCGATCGGGGAAAAACTGTTTTTT; CDR3aa: CASSPIGEKLFF
abundance: once; j_gene: TRBJ1-2; v_gene: TRBV4-3; d_gene: .; CDR3nt: TGCGCCAGCAGCCAAGTGGATCGGGTCGGGTCCTATGGCTACACCTTC; CDR3aa: CASSQVDRVGSYGYTF
abundance: few; j_gene: TRBJ1-5; v_gene: TRBV6-6; d_gene: .; CDR3nt: TGTGCCAGCAGGGTGTCAGGTAGGAATCAGCCCCAGCATTTT; CDR3aa: CASRVSGRNQPQHF
abundance: few; j_gene: TRBJ2-5; v_gene: TRBV30; d_gene: TRBD2; CDR3nt: TGTGCCTGGAGTGTTGGGGAGGGCCGGGGAGAGACCCAGTACTTC; CDR3aa: CAWSVGEGRGETQYF
abundance: .; j_gene: TRBJ2-3; v_gene: TRBV4-2; d_gene: .; CDR3nt: TGTGCCAGCAGCCAAGGGCCAATCGGGAGCACAGATACGCAGTATTTT; CDR3aa: CASSQGPIGSTDTQYF
abundance: .; j_gene: TRBJ1-5; v_gene: TRBV2; d_gene: TRBD1; CDR3nt: TGTGCCAGCAGTGCGGGACAGCGAGATCAGCCCCAGCATTTT; CDR3aa: CASSAGQRDQPQHF
abundance: few; j_gene: TRBJ2-4; v_gene: TRBV5-4; d_gene: TRBD2; CDR3nt: TGTGCCAGCAGCGTGACTAGCGGGGGCAAAAACATTCAGTACTTC; CDR3aa: CASSVTSGGKNIQYF
abundance: few; j_gene: TRBJ2-5; v_gene: TRBV11-3; d_gene: .; CDR3nt: TGTGCCAGCAGCTTAGGGGCGGGACTGCAAGAGACCCAGTACTTC; CDR3aa: CASSLGAGLQETQYF
abundance: .; j_gene: TRBJ2-1; v_gene: TRBV29-1; d_gene: .; CDR3nt: TGCAGCGCGACGGGGGACCGGTGGGACAATGAGCAGTTCTTC; CDR3aa: CSATGDRWDNEQFF
abundance: few; j_gene: TRBJ2-7; v_gene: TRBV10-3; d_gene: TRBD1; CDR3nt: TGTGCCAGCAGTTTGGGACAGGGAGGCTACGAGCAGTACTTC; CDR3aa: CASSLGQGGYEQYF
abundance: few; j_gene: TRBJ1-1; v_gene: TRBV27; d_gene: .; CDR3nt: TGTGCCAGCAGTTTATCGGGGCCGACGACTGAAGCTTTCTTT; CDR3aa: CASSLSGPTTEAFF
abundance: few; j_gene: TRBJ1-2; v_gene: TRBV4-3; d_gene: TRBD1; CDR3nt: TGCGCCAGCAGCCAAGAAGTTCGACAGGGGGCCTATGGCTACACCTTC; CDR3aa: CASSQEVRQGAYGYTF
abundance: .; j_gene: TRBJ2-1; v_gene: TRBV7-2; d_gene: TRBD1; CDR3nt: TGTGCCAGCAGCCCAATATTAAGACAGGGTAGCAATGAGCAGTTCTTC; CDR3aa: CASSPILRQGSNEQFF
abundance: .; j_gene: TRBJ1-4; v_gene: TRBV13; d_gene: TRBD1; CDR3nt: TGTGCCAGCAGCGAGGGACAGGGAGAAAAACTGTTTTTT; CDR3aa: CASSEGQGEKLFF
abundance: few; j_gene: TRBJ2-1; v_gene: TRBV5-1; d_gene: .; CDR3nt: TGCGCCAGCGGACCCTCGGGAGTGCGCAGCAATGAGCAGTTCTTC; CDR3aa: CASGPSGVRSNEQFF
abundance: many; j_gene: TRBJ1-5; v_gene: TRBV4-2; d_gene: TRBD1; CDR3nt: TGTGCCAGCAGCCCGACAGGGACCAATCAGCCCCAGCATTTT; CDR3aa: CASSPTGTNQPQHF
abundance: .; j_gene: TRBJ1-2; v_gene: TRBV30; d_gene: TRBD1; CDR3nt: TGTGCCTGGGACAGGGGGGACTATGGCTACACCTTC; CDR3aa: CAWDRGDYGYTF
abundance: few; j_gene: TRBJ2-2; v_gene: TRBV30; d_gene: .; CDR3nt: TGTGCCTGGAGTGCGGGGAGTAACACCGGGGAGCTGTTTTTT; CDR3aa: CAWSAGSNTGELFF